This T cell receptor beta chain was recovered during a study of blood T cell repertoires in COVID-19. Study in general: Some COVID-19 samples were acute and others convalescent; all came from the United States, Italy and Spain. In each case, the material was cDNA or gDNA derived from T cells, B-cell-depleted T cells, or PBMCs.

Between the trimmed V and J ends, which lost 1 base and 6 bases, there was a span of 6 bases. Germline V gives CDR1 SEHNR, CDR2 FQNEAQ (reference sequence). CDR3 size: 13 residues. TCRdb's copy holds only in-frame clones and misses some; the assay was immunoSEQ multiplex PCR. The sample has roughly 76,000 clones, about 91% seen once. This clone was seen many times. The receptor's source is a woman aged 55-75 years with active COVID-19. The specimen sequenced was peripheral blood. The chain joins TRBV7-9 to TRBJ2-2; D perhaps matches TRBD1 (6 bases). The CDR3 spells CASSLDRAGELFF. For the CDR3, the DNA is TGTGCCAGCAGCTTAGACAGGGCCGGGGAGCTGTTTTTT.